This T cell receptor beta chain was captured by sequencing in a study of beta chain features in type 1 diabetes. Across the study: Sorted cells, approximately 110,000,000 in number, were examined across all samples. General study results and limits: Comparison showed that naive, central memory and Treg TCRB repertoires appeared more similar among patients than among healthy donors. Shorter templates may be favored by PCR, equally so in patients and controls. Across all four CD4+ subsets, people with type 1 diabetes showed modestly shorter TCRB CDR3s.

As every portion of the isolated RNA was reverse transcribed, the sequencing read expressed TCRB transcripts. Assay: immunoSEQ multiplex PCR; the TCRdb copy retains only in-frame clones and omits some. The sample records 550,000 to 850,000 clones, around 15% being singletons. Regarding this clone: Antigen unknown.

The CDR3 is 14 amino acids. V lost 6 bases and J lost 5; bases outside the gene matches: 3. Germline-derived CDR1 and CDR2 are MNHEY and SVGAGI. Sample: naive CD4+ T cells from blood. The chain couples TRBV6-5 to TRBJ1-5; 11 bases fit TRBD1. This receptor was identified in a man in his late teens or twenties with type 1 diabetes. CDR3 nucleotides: TGTGCCAGCAGGGGACAGGGGGAATATCAGCCCCAGCATTTT. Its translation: CASRGQGEYQPQHF.